This entry is about one T cell receptor beta chain. The antigen is unknown. Libraries were prepared by immunoSEQ multiplex PCR; TCRdb keeps only in-frame clonotypes and omits some of them. The sample holds over 35,000 clones; 80% to 95% are singletons and the top ten take around 2.8%. The time point denotes: week 5, during vaccination. The vaccine gave 300 ug of a 20-mer mutant IDH1 peptide subcutaneously per dose. This sample was included in a study of a mutant IDH1 vaccine in newly diagnosed glioma. The CDR3 runs to 12 residues. Germline V lookup: CDR1 LNHDA, CDR2 SQIVND (reference sequence). V was pared by 5 bases and J by 5 bases, with 9 bases between.

The J gene is TRBJ1-1, the V gene TRBV19; tentative D call: TRBD1 (5 bases). The sample consisted of PBMCs, taken from a glioma patient whose treatment included an IDH1 peptide vaccine. The source is a man over 45 with glioma. Written as DNA, the CDR3 is TGTGCCAGTAGTGGGGGGTGGACTGAAGCTTTCTTT. Its protein product is CASSGGWTEAFF.